The 26 T cell receptor beta chains listed next were all sequenced from one sample in a study of cytomegalovirus exposure and HLA in healthy donors. The PCR ran on 60 Vbeta and 13 Jbeta primers. Some clones are missing from TCRdb's copy, which holds only in-frame ones; the method was immunoSEQ multiplex PCR. The repertoire holds fewer than 150,000 clones, over 70% seen once, with approximately 4.1% in the top ten. The sample taken for sequencing was PBMCs. The source is a woman aged 40 to 50 in good health and CMV-seronegative.

This chain connects TRBV11-2 to TRBJ2-7; 7 bases line up with TRBD2. Looked up from germline, CDR1 is SGHAT and CDR2 is FQNNGV. The J segment lost 6 bases and the V segment lost 0 bases, leaving 2 bases of the junction unmatched. This CDR3 comprises 13 residues. CDR3 residues: CASSLEGGLEQYF. The CDR3 DNA sequence: TGTGCCAGCAGCTTAGAGGGAGGGCTCGAGCAGTACTTC.

The V call is TRBV19, the J call TRBJ1-5; 9 bases are shared with TRBD1. The CDR3 has 14 amino acids. The junction had 4 bases not matched to a gene; V was cut back by 9 bases and J by 1 base. The germline CDR1 and CDR2 sequences are LNHDA and SQIVND (reference sequence). CDR3 DNA sequence: TGTGCCAGCACCGGGACAGGGAGCAATCAGCCCCAGCATTTT. Its protein product is CASTGTGSNQPQHF. The full variable domain, completed using reference TRBV19 and TRBJ1-5, is DGGITQSPKYLFRKEGQNVTLSCEQNLNHDAMYWYRQDPGQGLRLIYYSQIVNDFQKGDIAEGYSVSREKKESFPLTVTSAQKNPTAFYLCASTGTGSNQPQHFGDGTRLSIL.

The sample holds one count of this clone. This chain links TRBV5-4 with TRBJ2-6; D is unclear. The V gene's germline CDR1 is SGHNT and CDR2 YYREEE (reference sequence). The CDR3 sequence is 16 residues long. Trimming shortened V by 4 bases and J by 7 bases, and 18 bases separated the two germline ends. CDR3: CASSPPGDLSANVLTF. In DNA form, the CDR3 reads TGTGCCAGCAGCCCCCCCGGAGACCTGTCTGCCAACGTCCTGACTTTC.

A note on this clone: Other DNA sequences within the sample encode an identical CDR3. V is TRBV7-3 and J is TRBJ2-7, with TRBD1 matching 11 bases. This CDR3 contains 13 residues. Germline trimming cut 5 bases from V and 4 bases from J; bases unmatched to any gene: 1. In germline, CDR1 is SGHTA, CDR2 FQGTGA. The CDR3 DNA reads as TGTGCCAGCAGCAGGGACAGGGGGTACGAGCAGTACTTC. Its protein is CASSRDRGYEQYF.

The rearrangement joins TRBV11-2 to TRBJ2-7; 7 nucleotides agree with TRBD2. The CDR3 loop spans 16 amino acids. Per germline, CDR1 SGHAT and CDR2 FQNNGV. J lost 3 bases, V lost 7 bases, and 15 bases had no gene match. CDR3 residues: CASTKLASGTDYEQYF. The CDR3 DNA reads as TGTGCCAGCACCAAATTAGCAAGCGGGACTGACTACGAGCAGTACTTC. Variable domain in full (rest from reference TRBV11-2 and TRBJ2-7): EAGVAQSPRYKIIEKRQSVAFWCNPISGHATLYWYQQILGQGPKLLIQFQNNGVVDDSQLPKDRFSAERLKGVDSTLKIQPAKLEDSAVYLCASTKLASGTDYEQYFGPGTRLTVT.

Comment on this clone: At one end the junction does not follow the germline gene, possibly because of a read error. The chain's CDR3 is CSSSFGQGAYEQYF. CDR3 sequence (DNA): TGTTCCAGCAGCTTCGGACAGGGGGCCTACGAGCAGTACTTC. V usage is TRBV7-9 and J usage is TRBJ2-7; TRBD1 matches at 10 bases. This CDR3 is 14 amino acids long. CDR1 is SEHNR, CDR2 FQNEAQ, per germline (reference sequence).

This chain's CDR3 is CASSFSGGAIEQFF. The CDR3 coding sequence is TGTGCCAGCAGCTTTAGCGGGGGGGCGATTGAGCAGTTCTTC. The rearrangement joins TRBV5-4 to TRBJ2-1; the match to TRBD2 covers 11 bases. The CDR3 length is 14 residues. V lost 2 bases to trimming and J lost 9 bases; unmatched junction nucleotides: 4. Germline lookup yields CDR1 SGHNT and CDR2 YYREEE (reference sequence).

The V and J genes are TRBV28 and TRBJ2-2; unclear D gene. This CDR3 is 10 amino acids long. The germline V gene has CDR1 MDHEN and CDR2 SYDVKM. Trimming cost V 8 bases and J 6 bases, with 4 bases left between them. The CDR3 here is CASLSGELFF. For the CDR3, the DNA is TGTGCCAGCCTATCCGGGGAGCTGTTTTTT.

This clone was observed a few times. The chain recombines TRBV27 with TRBJ2-1; the D gene is possibly TRBD2 (6 bases). Trimming cost V 5 bases and J 4 bases, with 12 bases left between them. Germline V gene sequence: CDR1 MNHEY, CDR2 SMNVEV (reference sequence). The CDR3 totals 14 residues. The DNA of the CDR3 is TGTGCCAGCAGTAGACCGGGACTTTACAATGAGCAGTTCTTC. It codes for CASSRPGLYNEQFF.

The chain couples TRBV27 to TRBJ1-6, with TRBD1 matching 7 bases. J was trimmed by 4 bases and V by 8 bases; bases with no gene match: 2. Germline V gene lookup returns CDR1 MNHEY and CDR2 SMNVEV (reference sequence). CDR3 size: 13 residues. DNA for the CDR3: TGTGCCAGCCGGACAGGATATAATTCACCCCTCCACTTT. Its translation is CASRTGYNSPLHF.

This clone was seen a single time. The chain couples TRBV7-2 to TRBJ1-5; TRBD1 is a possible D gene (6 bases). The CDR3 runs 15 residues. Germline V gives CDR1 SGHTA, CDR2 FQGNSA. Between the trimmed V and J ends, which lost 5 bases and 4 bases, there was a span of 15 bases. CDR3 in amino acids: CASSPSGVGNQPQHF. Here the CDR3 DNA reads TGTGCCAGCAGCCCGTCAGGGGTTGGGAATCAGCCCCAGCATTTT. Based on the CDR3 plus reference TRBV7-2 and TRBJ1-5, the full variable domain is GAGVSQSPSNKVTEKGKDVELRCDPISGHTALYWYRQSLGQGLEFLIYFQGNSAPDKSGLPSDRFSAERTGGSVSTLTIQRTQQEDSAVYLCASSPSGVGNQPQHFGDGTRLSIL.

The chain carries TRBV6-6 and TRBJ2-7; a weak D match, TRBD2 (7 bases). Trimming removed 2 bases at V and 4 bases at J, with 12 bases between. Germline-derived CDR1 and CDR2 are MNHNY and SVGAGI (reference sequence). The CDR3 is made up of 14 amino acids. The CDR3 bases are TGTGCCAGCAGTTACGGGAGGGGGGGATACGAGCAGTACTTC. Translated: CASSYGRGGYEQYF.

The gene calls are TRBV5-8 and TRBJ2-2; 8 bases line up with TRBD2. CDR1 and CDR2 from the germline V gene are SGHTS and YDEGEE. V lost 0 bases, J lost 7 bases, and 8 bases stayed unmatched. The CDR3 length is 16 residues. CDR3 amino acids: CASSLEPAGEFGELFF. The DNA for the CDR3 is TGTGCCAGCAGCTTGGAGCCAGCGGGGGAGTTCGGGGAGCTGTTTTTT. Full variable domain (missing parts from reference TRBV5-8 and TRBJ2-2): EAGVTQSPTHLIKTRGQQATLRCSPISGHTSVYWYQQALGLGLQFLLWYDEGEERNRGNFPPRFSGRQFPNYSSELNVNALELEDSALYLCASSLEPAGEFGELFFGEGSRLTVL.

The rearrangement uses TRBV10-1 and TRBJ2-1, with 12 nucleotides matching TRBD2. Germline V gene lookup returns CDR1 WNHNN and CDR2 SYGVQD (reference sequence). J was trimmed by 1 base and V by 8 bases; bases with no gene match: 12. This CDR3 spans 18 amino acids. For the CDR3, the DNA is TGCGCCAGCTGTCCACTTATGACTAGCGGGGGATCCTACAATGAGCAGTTCTTC. Translated: CASCPLMTSGGSYNEQFF.

The chain links TRBV4-1 to TRBJ1-1; D not certain. CDR3 length: 14 amino acids. Per germline, CDR1 MGHRA and CDR2 YSYEKL. Deletions cut 3 bases from V and 5 bases from J, with 13 bases between. In nucleotides, the CDR3 is TGCGCCAGCAGCCACCCGGGAACGGCGACTGAAGCTTTCTTT. The encoded protein is CASSHPGTATEAFF.

The CDR3 coding sequence is TGTGCCAGCAGCAAGACTAGCGGGGAATACAATGAGCAGTTCTTC. Translating it yields CASSKTSGEYNEQFF. The rearrangement uses TRBV9 and TRBJ2-1; 11 bases are a match to TRBD2. The CDR3 spans 15 residues. The ends lost 4 bases at V and 4 bases at J; junction bases unmatched: 4. Germline assignment: CDR1 SGDLS and CDR2 YYNGEE. Full variable domain (remainder filled in from reference TRBV9 and TRBJ2-1): DSGVTQTPKHLITATGQRVTLRCSPRSGDLSVYWYQQSLDQGLQFLIQYYNGEERAKGNILERFSAQQFPDLHSELNLSSLELGDSALYFCASSKTSGEYNEQFFGPGTRLTVL.

V usage is TRBV29-1 and J usage is TRBJ2-5; TRBD2 aligns across 8 bases. The V gene end was trimmed by 7 bases and the J gene end by 0 bases; junction bases not matched to a gene: 4. Germline V CDR1 and CDR2: SQVTM, ANQGSEA. This CDR3 spans 13 amino acids. The CDR3, as DNA: TGCAGCGGCCGGGGGGGGTACCAAGAGACCCAGTACTTC. Residues: CSGRGGYQETQYF.

The chain links TRBV7-8 to TRBJ2-1, with TRBD1 matching over 8 bases. The junction had 12 bases not matched to a gene; V was cut back by 6 bases and J by 5 bases. CDR3 length equals 16 residues. Germline lookup yields CDR1 SGHVS and CDR2 FQNEAQ. The CDR3 is CASRTAGTGKNNEQFF. For the CDR3, the DNA is TGTGCCAGCAGGACAGCCGGGACAGGCAAGAACAATGAGCAGTTCTTC.

The chain couples TRBV6-4 to TRBJ2-3, with 10 bases aligning to TRBD1. CDR1 is MRHNA, CDR2 SNTAGT, per germline. Germline trimming cut 0 bases from V and 3 bases from J; bases unmatched to any gene: 0. CDR3 length: 15 residues. The CDR3 DNA is TGTGCCAGCAGTGACTCGGGACAGGGGACAGATACGCAGTATTTT. The encoded protein is CASSDSGQGTDTQYF.

The CDR3 coding sequence is TGTGCCAGCAGCCACGGGACAGGGAGGATTAACTATGGCTACACCTTC. Translation gives CASSHGTGRINYGYTF. The chain carries TRBV14 and TRBJ1-2; the match to TRBD1 covers 9 bases. CDR1 is SGHDN, CDR2 FVKESK, per germline. With 3 bases clipped from V and 1 base from J, the junction kept 6 bases outside the gene matches. This CDR3 comprises 16 residues.

The rearrangement joins TRBV19 to TRBJ1-6; TRBD1 agrees at 11 bases. V was pared by 6 bases and J by 4 bases, with 2 bases of the junction left unmatched. From germline, CDR1 is LNHDA and CDR2 SQIVND (reference sequence). CDR3 length equals 15 residues. CDR3 sequence reads: CASRRDRGYNSPLHF. The CDR3 coding sequence is TGTGCCAGTAGGAGGGACAGGGGGTATAATTCACCCCTCCACTTT.

V is TRBV5-4 and J is TRBJ2-1, with 8 bases matching TRBD2. The CDR3 runs 15 residues. V trimming: 4 bases; J trimming: 5 bases; junction bases outside the gene matches: 8. From germline, CDR1 is SGHNT and CDR2 YYREEE (reference sequence). The CDR3 loop is CASSRGGAVDNEQFF. In nucleotides, the CDR3 is TGTGCCAGCAGCCGGGGGGGGGCAGTAGACAATGAGCAGTTCTTC.

This clone has only a few counts. The genes are TRBV11-2 and TRBJ2-2; perhaps TRBD1 as D (5 bases). Germline assignment: CDR1 SGHAT and CDR2 FQNNGV. The CDR3 has 18 residues. V lost 5 bases and J 0 bases, leaving 19 bases between the germline ends. The CDR3 DNA follows: TGTGCCAGCAGCGCCTCGATCACAGGCCTCGCGAACACCGGGGAGCTGTTTTTT. It specifies CASSASITGLANTGELFF.

This chain links TRBV9 with TRBJ1-6, with 8 bases lining up with TRBD1. Germline values: CDR1 SGDLS, CDR2 YYNGEE. This CDR3 comprises 21 residues. Trimming took 3 bases from V and 0 from J; bases not matched to a gene: 17. CDR3 nucleotides: TGTGCCAGCAGCGCGACTTTAGGGACAGGTTGGGGGAGCTCCTATAATTCACCCCTCCACTTT. Translation: CASSATLGTGWGSSYNSPLHF.

This rearrangement joins TRBV5-1 to TRBJ2-2, with TRBD2 matching 8 bases. CDR1 and CDR2 (germline): SGHRS, YFSETQ. The CDR3 runs 19 residues. The V segment lost 0 bases and the J segment 5 bases; nucleotides outside the gene matches: 15. The CDR3 sequence: CASSLAATFRAGETGELFF. The CDR3 region has the DNA TGCGCCAGCAGCTTGGCCGCCACCTTTCGAGCGGGAGAGACCGGGGAGCTGTTTTTT.

The rearrangement uses TRBV6-1 and TRBJ1-2, with TRBD1 matching 8 bases. Germline assignment: CDR1 MNHNS and CDR2 SASEGT. This CDR3 comprises 13 residues. V lost 6 bases and J lost 8; bases outside the gene matches: 8. The CDR3 spells CASSVPGGRGYTF. DNA of the CDR3: TGTGCCAGCAGCGTGCCAGGGGGCAGAGGCTACACCTTC.